The 7 T cell receptor beta chains given below trace back to one sample, sequenced in a study of blood T cells in healthy people across ages. Then a second PCR, running roughly 7 to 11 cycles, was carried out with a sample-barcoded 5' primer and a J-beta primer mix. Using its own MiXCR run on the 5' RACE reads, TCRdb lists one record per CDR3 protein. Of around 800,000 distinct CDR3 sequences listed, 20% to 30% are singletons. The data also belong to a second study, concerning T cells of mothers and their children.

The sample taken for sequencing was blood. The receptor source for this set is a boy aged 5-17 years in good health.

The V gene is TRBV6-5, the J gene TRBJ1-2, with 12 bases fitting TRBD1. In germline, CDR1 is MNHEY, CDR2 SVGAGI. CDR3 length equals 16 residues. Trimming at V came to 1 base and at J to 3 bases, leaving 3 bases not matched to a gene. CDR3 sequence (DNA): TGTGCCAGCAGTTACTTGGGACAGGGGGCTCACTATGGCTACACCTTC. Its translation is CASSYLGQGAHYGYTF.

This clonotype was detected a few times. This rearrangement joins TRBV20-1 to TRBJ2-3; 8 bases map to TRBD1. The junction had 5 bases not matched to a gene; V was cut back by 3 bases and J by 0 bases. The CDR3 sequence is 15 residues long. Germline CDR1 reads DFQATT; CDR2 reads SNEGSKA (reference sequence). The CDR3 here is CSASRGRLSTDTQYF. The CDR3 DNA follows: TGCAGTGCTAGCAGGGGGCGTCTGAGCACAGATACGCAGTATTTT.

V is TRBV2 and J is TRBJ2-6; D call uncertain. The V end was cut by 7 bases, the J end by 0 bases, with 10 bases between. The CDR3 sequence is 15 residues long. The germline gives CDR1 SNHLY, CDR2 FYNNEI. CDR3 sequence: CASKGPSSGANVLTF. CDR3 DNA: TGTGCCAGCAAAGGACCGTCCTCTGGGGCCAACGTCCTGACTTTC.

This chain links TRBV28 with TRBJ1-2; D is unclear. V was clipped by 1 base and J by 8 bases, with 8 bases between them. The CDR3 runs 12 residues. Germline assignment: CDR1 MDHEN and CDR2 SYDVKM. The CDR3 is CASSLSGRGYTF. Written as DNA, the CDR3 is TGTGCCAGCAGTTTATCGGGCCGAGGCTACACCTTC.

The genes are TRBV4-1 and TRBJ1-1; a possible D gene is TRBD1 (5 bases). Germline values: CDR1 MGHRA, CDR2 YSYEKL. V was cut by 4 bases and J by 1 base, with 19 bases left in between. There are 17 residues in the CDR3. The CDR3 reads CASSPSRAGIKNTEAFF. The CDR3 bases are TGCGCCAGCAGCCCTTCACGTGCAGGGATCAAGAACACTGAAGCTTTCTTT.

This clonotype has a handful of counts. This rearrangement joins TRBV5-1 to TRBJ1-1, with D perhaps matching TRBD1 (6 bases). The V end lost 0 bases, the J end lost 1 base, and 10 bases lay between the germline ends. CDR1 SGHRS and CDR2 YFSETQ come from the germline V gene. The CDR3 contains 15 residues. The CDR3 DNA is TGCGCCAGCAGCTTGGCCTCCAGGGGGAACACTGAAGCTTTCTTT. This sequence encodes CASSLASRGNTEAFF.

Many counts were recorded for this clonotype. The V and J genes are TRBV10-3 and TRBJ2-3; 15 nucleotides agree with TRBD2. The CDR3 is made up of 17 amino acids. Looked up from germline, CDR1 is ENHRY and CDR2 is SYGVKD. Losses at the gene ends were 4 bases for V and 6 bases for J; bases not matched to a gene: 8. DNA for the CDR3: TGTGCCATCAGTGCAGGACTAGCGGGGGGGCCGTCGGATACGCAGTATTTT. This codes for CAISAGLAGGPSDTQYF.